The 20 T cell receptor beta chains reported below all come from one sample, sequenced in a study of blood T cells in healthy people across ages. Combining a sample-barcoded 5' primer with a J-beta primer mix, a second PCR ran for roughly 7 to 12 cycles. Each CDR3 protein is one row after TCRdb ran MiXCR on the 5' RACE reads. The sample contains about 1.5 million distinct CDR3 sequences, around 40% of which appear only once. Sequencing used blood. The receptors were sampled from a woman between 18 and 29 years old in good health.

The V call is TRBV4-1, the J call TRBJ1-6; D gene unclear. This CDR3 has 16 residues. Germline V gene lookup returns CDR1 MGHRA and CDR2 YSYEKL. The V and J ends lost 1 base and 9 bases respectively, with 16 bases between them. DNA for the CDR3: TGCGCCAGCAGCCAAGCCCCCTCCGAAAGAGGTTCACCCCTCCACTTT. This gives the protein CASSQAPSERGSPLHF.

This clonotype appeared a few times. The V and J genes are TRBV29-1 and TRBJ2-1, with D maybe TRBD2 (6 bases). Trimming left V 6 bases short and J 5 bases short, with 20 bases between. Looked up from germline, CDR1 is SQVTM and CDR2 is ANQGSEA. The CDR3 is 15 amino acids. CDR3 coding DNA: TGCAGCGTGGGAGCGGGTGTCCTTATGAACAATGAGCAGTTCTTC. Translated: CSVGAGVLMNNEQFF.

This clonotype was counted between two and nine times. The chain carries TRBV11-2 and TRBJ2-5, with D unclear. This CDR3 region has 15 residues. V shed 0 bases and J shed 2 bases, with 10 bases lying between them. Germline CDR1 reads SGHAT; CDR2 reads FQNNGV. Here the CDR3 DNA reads TGTGCCAGCAGCTTAGATATACCTTTTCAAGAGACCCAGTACTTC. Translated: CASSLDIPFQETQYF. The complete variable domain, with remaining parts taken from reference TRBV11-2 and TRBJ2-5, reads EAGVAQSPRYKIIEKRQSVAFWCNPISGHATLYWYQQILGQGPKLLIQFQNNGVVDDSQLPKDRFSAERLKGVDSTLKIQPAKLEDSAVYLCASSLDIPFQETQYFGPGTRLLVL.

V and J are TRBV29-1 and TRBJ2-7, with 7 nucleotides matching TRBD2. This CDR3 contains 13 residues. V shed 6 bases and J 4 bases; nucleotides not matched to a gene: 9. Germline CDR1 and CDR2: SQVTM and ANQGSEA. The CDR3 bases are TGCAGCGTGGGAGGGGCAGTTCAATACGAGCAGTACTTC. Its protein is CSVGGAVQYEQYF.

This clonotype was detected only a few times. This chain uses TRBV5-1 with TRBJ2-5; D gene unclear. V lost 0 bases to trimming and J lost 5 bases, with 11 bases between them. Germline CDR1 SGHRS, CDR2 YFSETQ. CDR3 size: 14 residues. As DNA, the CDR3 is TGCGCCAGCAGCTTGGAACCGGTCGTGGAGACCCAGTACTTC. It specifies CASSLEPVVETQYF.

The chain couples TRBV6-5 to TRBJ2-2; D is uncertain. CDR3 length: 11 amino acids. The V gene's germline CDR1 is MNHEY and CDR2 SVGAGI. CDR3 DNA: TGTGCAGTACGGCGAGACGGGGAGCTGTTTTTT. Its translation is CAVRRDGELFF.

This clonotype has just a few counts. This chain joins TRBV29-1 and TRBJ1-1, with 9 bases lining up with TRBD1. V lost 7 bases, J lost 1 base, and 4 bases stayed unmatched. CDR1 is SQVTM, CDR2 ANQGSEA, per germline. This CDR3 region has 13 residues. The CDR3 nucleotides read TGCAGCGCTACAGGGGGCCGGAACACTGAAGCTTTCTTT. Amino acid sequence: CSATGGRNTEAFF.

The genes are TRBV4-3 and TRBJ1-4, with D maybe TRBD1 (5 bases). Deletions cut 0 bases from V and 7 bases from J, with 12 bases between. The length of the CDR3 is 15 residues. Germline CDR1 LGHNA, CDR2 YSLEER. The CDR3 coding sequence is TGCGCCAGCAGCCAAGATCGGGGGGGAGGTGAAAAACTGTTTTTT. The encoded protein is CASSQDRGGGEKLFF.

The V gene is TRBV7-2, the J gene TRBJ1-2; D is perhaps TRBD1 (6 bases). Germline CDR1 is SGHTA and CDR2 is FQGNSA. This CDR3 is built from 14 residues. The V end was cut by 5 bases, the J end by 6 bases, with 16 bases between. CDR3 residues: CASSLTGTKDGYTF. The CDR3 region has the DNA TGTGCCAGCAGCCTAACCGGGACAAAAGATGGCTACACCTTC.

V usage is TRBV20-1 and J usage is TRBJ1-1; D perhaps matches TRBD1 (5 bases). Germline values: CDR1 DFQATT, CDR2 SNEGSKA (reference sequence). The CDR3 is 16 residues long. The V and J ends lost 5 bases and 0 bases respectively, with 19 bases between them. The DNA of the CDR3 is TGCAGTGCTTTTCCGGGACGTCCTTTCATGAACACTGAAGCTTTCTTT. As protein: CSAFPGRPFMNTEAFF.

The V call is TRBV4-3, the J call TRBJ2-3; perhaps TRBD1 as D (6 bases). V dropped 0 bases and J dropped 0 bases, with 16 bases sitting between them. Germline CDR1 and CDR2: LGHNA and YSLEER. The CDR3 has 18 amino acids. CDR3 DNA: TGCGCCAGCAGCCAAGACGGCAGGGGCAGATTTAGCACAGATACGCAGTATTTT. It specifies CASSQDGRGRFSTDTQYF.

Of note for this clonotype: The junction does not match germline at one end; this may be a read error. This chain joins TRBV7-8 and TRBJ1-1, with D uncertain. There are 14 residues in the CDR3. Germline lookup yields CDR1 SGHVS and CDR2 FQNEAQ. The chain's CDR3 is CVSSTRPQNTEAFF. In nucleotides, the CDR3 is TGTGTCAGCAGCACAAGACCGCAGAACACTGAAGCTTTCTTT.

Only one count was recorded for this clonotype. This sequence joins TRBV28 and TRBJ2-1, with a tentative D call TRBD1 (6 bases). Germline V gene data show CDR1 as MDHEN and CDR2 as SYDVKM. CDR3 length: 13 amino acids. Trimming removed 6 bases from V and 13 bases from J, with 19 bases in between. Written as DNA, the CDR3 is TGTGCCAGCAGGGAAACAGGGCTGGAGACCCAGTTCTTC. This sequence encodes CASRETGLETQFF. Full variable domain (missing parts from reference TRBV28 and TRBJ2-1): DVKVTQSSRYLVKRTGEKVFLECVQDMDHENMFWYRQDPGLGLRLIYFSYDVKMKEKGDIPEGYSVSREKKERFSLILESASTNQTSMYLCASRETGLETQFFGPGTRLTVL.

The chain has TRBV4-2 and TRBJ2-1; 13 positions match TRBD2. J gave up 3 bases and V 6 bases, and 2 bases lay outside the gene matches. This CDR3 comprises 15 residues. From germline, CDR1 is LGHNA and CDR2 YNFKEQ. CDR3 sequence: CASRGLAGHYNEQFF. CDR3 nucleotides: TGTGCCAGCAGGGGACTAGCGGGACACTACAATGAGCAGTTCTTC.

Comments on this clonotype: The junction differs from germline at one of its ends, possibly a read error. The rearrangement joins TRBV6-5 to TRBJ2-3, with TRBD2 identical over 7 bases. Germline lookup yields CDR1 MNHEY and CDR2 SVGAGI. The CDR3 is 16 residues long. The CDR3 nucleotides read TGTACCAGCAGTTACTCTGAGCGGGGCGCCACAGATACGCAGTATTTT. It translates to CTSSYSERGATDTQYF.

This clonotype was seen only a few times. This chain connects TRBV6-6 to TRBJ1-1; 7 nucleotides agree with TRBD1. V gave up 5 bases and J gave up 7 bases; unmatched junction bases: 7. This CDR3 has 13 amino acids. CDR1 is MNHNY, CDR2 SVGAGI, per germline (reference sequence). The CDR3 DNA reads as TGTGCCAGCAGTCGCCAGACAGGGCTTGAAGCTTTCTTT. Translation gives CASSRQTGLEAFF.

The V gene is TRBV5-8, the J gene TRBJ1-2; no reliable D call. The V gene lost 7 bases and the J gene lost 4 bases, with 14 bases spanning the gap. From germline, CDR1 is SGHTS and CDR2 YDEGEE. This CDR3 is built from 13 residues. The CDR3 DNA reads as TGTGCCAGCCAGAGCCCCCAAATCTATGGCTACACCTTC. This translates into CASQSPQIYGYTF.

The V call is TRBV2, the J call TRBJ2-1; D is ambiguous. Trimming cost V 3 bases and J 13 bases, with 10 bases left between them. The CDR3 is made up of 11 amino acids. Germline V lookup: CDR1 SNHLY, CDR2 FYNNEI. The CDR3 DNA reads TGTGCCAGCAGTGAGACGACGGACCAGTTCTTC. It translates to CASSETTDQFF.

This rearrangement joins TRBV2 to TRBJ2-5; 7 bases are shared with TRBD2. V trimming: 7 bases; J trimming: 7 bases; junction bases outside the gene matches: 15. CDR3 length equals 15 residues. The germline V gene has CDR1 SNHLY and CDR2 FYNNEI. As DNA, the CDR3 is TGTGCCAGCAAATCCACAGCAGGTGGCGGGGGGACCCAGTACTTC. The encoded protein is CASKSTAGGGGTQYF.

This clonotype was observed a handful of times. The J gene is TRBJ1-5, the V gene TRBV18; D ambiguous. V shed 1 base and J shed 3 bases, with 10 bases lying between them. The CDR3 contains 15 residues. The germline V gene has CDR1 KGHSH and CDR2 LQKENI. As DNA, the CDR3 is TGTGCCAGCTCACCACAACAGACCGTCAATCAGCCCCAGCATTTT. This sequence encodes CASSPQQTVNQPQHF.